These 9 T cell receptor beta chains came from one sample sequenced in a study of beta chain features in type 1 diabetes. Regarding the study as a whole: Shortening that was moderate but significant affected the TCRB CDR3s of Type 1 diabetes patients in all four CD4+ subsets.

Expressed TCRB transcripts were sequenced, since all the RNA that had been isolated was reverse transcribed. TCRdb keeps only in-frame clones here, not all; method: immunoSEQ multiplex PCR. The sample holds hundreds of thousands of clones, around an eighth seen once. Their antigen targets remain unknown. Sequencing was done on a sample of naive CD4+ T cells from blood. These receptors were taken from a man aged 18 to 29 with type 1 diabetes.

This clone has only one observation. The chain carries TRBV6-5 and TRBJ2-6, with unresolved D. CDR1 is MNHEY, CDR2 SVGAGI, per germline. V lost 11 bases, J lost 2 bases, and 10 bases lay in between. The CDR3 length is 13 residues. This CDR3 is CACVGTGANVLTF. In DNA form, the CDR3 reads TGTGCCTGCGTGGGCACTGGGGCCAACGTCCTGACTTTC.

This clone came up a few times. Different DNA sequences within this sample yield the same CDR3. J is TRBJ2-7 and V is TRBV20-1, with unresolved D. Germline V CDR1 and CDR2: DFQATT, SNEGSKA (reference sequence). V shed 1 base and J shed 3 bases, with 4 bases lying between them. This CDR3 is 11 amino acids long. CDR3 sequence reads: CSARAVYEQYF. In DNA, the CDR3 is TGCAGTGCTAGAGCGGTCTACGAGCAGTACTTC.

A few counts support this clone. The chain carries TRBV29-1 and TRBJ2-3; tentatively, D is TRBD2 (6 bases). Germline V gene lookup returns CDR1 SQVTM and CDR2 ANQGSEA. CDR3 length: 13 residues. With 3 bases removed from V and 2 bases from J, the gap between germline ends came to 9 bases. CDR3 in amino acids: CSVEGLNTDTQYF. The CDR3 DNA follows: TGCAGCGTTGAGGGACTGAACACAGATACGCAGTATTTT.

The table lists this clone with a few counts. This chain connects TRBV5-1 to TRBJ2-3; tentative D call: TRBD2 (6 bases). The CDR3 runs to 14 residues. Germline V gene data show CDR1 as SGHRS and CDR2 as YFSETQ. The V end was cut by 6 bases, the J end by 1 base, with 12 bases between. The CDR3 nucleotides read TGCGCCAGCAACGGAGGGTTCGGCACAGATACGCAGTATTTT. It codes for CASNGGFGTDTQYF. The variable domain in full, with the rest retrieved from reference TRBV5-1 and TRBJ2-3, is KAGVTQTPRYLIKTRGQQVTLSCSPISGHRSVSWYQQTPGQGLQFLFEYFSETQRNKGNFPGRFSGRQFSNSRSEMNVSTLELGDSALYLCASNGGFGTDTQYFGPGTRLTVL.

The rearrangement joins TRBV29-1 to TRBJ1-2; unclear D gene. The germline V gene encodes CDR1 SQVTM and CDR2 ANQGSEA. This CDR3 contains 13 residues. V was trimmed by 6 bases and J by 2 bases, leaving 13 bases between them. In DNA, the CDR3 is TGCAGCGTAGCTACGGACGGGAACTATGGCTACACCTTC. It translates to CSVATDGNYGYTF.

There are a few counts of this clone. The V and J genes are TRBV28 and TRBJ1-1; D not resolved. This CDR3 region has 14 residues. The germline V and J ends were trimmed by 6 bases and 1 base, with 12 bases remaining between them. The germline gives CDR1 MDHEN, CDR2 SYDVKM. CDR3 sequence reads: CASSPTGQNTEAFF. The CDR3 nucleotides are TGTGCCAGCAGCCCCACGGGCCAGAACACTGAAGCTTTCTTT. The whole variable domain, filled in from reference TRBV28 and TRBJ1-1, reads DVKVTQSSRYLVKRTGEKVFLECVQDMDHENMFWYRQDPGLGLRLIYFSYDVKMKEKGDIPEGYSVSREKKERFSLILESASTNQTSMYLCASSPTGQNTEAFFGQGTRLTVV.

The V call is TRBV5-1, the J call TRBJ2-1; D is undetermined. CDR3 length: 15 amino acids. Deletions cut 0 bases from V and 6 bases from J, with 13 bases between. Germline V gives CDR1 SGHRS, CDR2 YFSETQ. The CDR3 DNA follows: TGCGCCAGCAGCTTGGCCGTCGGGCAGTTCAATGAGCAGTTCTTC. Protein product: CASSLAVGQFNEQFF.

This clone was observed a handful of times. V gene TRBV7-2 combines with J gene TRBJ2-1; no reliable D call. This CDR3 region has 15 residues. The V end was cut by 5 bases, the J end by 0 bases, with 11 bases between. Germline lookup yields CDR1 SGHTA and CDR2 FQGNSA. This chain's CDR3 is CASSPPVGSYNEQFF. The CDR3 coding sequence is TGTGCCAGCAGCCCTCCAGTGGGCTCCTACAATGAGCAGTTCTTC.

The chain combines TRBV5-1 with TRBJ2-1; 11 nucleotides align to TRBD2. Germline loops: CDR1 SGHRS, CDR2 YFSETQ. The CDR3 is 15 residues long. After removal of 2 bases from V and 6 bases from J, the junction contained 4 bases not matched to a gene. CDR3 bases: TGCGCCAGCAGCTTACTAGCGGGAGTAAGCAATGAGCAGTTCTTC. Translating it yields CASSLLAGVSNEQFF.